Listed below are T cell receptor beta chains from one sample, sequenced in a study of shared clonotypes between healthy human individuals. Method: immunoSEQ multiplex PCR; TCRdb's copy keeps in-frame clones and lacks some. The sample contains some 1,900,000 clones, approximately 94% of which appear only once. Sequencing used naive CD8+ T cells sorted from blood. The receptors come from a young man in good health. Each CDR3 is given with its conserved first and last residue. A D gene is named only where the DNA matches it firmly. Clone size, where shown, is once, few, many, or a class for clones that have expanded.

.,TRBJ1-5,TRBV27,14,.,TGTGCCAGCAGTTTACAAGGGACGGGTCAGCCCCAGCATTTT,CASSLQGTGQPQHF
TRBD1,TRBJ1-6,TRBV6-5,16,.,TGTGCCAGCAGTTTAAAACAGGGGGCTTATAATTCACCCCTCCACTTT,CASSLKQGAYNSPLHF
.,TRBJ2-7,TRBV5-6,14,.,TGTGCCAGCAGCCCCCAGAGTTCGGCCTACGAGCAGTACTTC,CASSPQSSAYEQYF
.,TRBJ2-3,TRBV13,13,once,TGTGCCAGCAGCGTACCTAGCACAGATACGCAGTATTTT,CASSVPSTDTQYF
TRBD2,TRBJ2-7,TRBV10-3,17,.,TGTGCCATCAGTGGTCAGGGACTAGCGAGGGACCTACACGAGCAGTACTTC,CAISGQGLARDLHEQYF
.,TRBJ2-5,TRBV29-1,15,.,TGCACTGCTATGGGCGGGGACCGCTTCGAAGAGACCCAGTACTTC,CTAMGGDRFEETQYF
.,TRBJ1-1,TRBV7-3,13,.,TGTGCCAGCAGCTCAGTCCCGAACACTGAAGCTTTCTTT,CASSSVPNTEAFF
.,TRBJ2-3,TRBV6-6,11,.,TGTGCCAGCGAAATCCGGGATACGCAGTATTTT,CASEIRDTQYF
.,TRBJ2-2,TRBV28,15,.,TGTGCCAGCAGTTTGAGGGGCTTAAAACCCGGGGAGCTGTTTTTT,CASSLRGLKPGELFF
TRBD1,TRBJ2-7,TRBV28,13,.,TGTGCCAGCAGTCCGGGGACAGGGTGGGAGCAGTACTTC,CASSPGTGWEQYF
.,TRBJ2-5,TRBV4-1,15,.,TGCGCCAGCAGCCAAGTCGGTAGCGGCGACGAGACCCAGTACTTC,CASSQVGSGDETQYF
.,TRBJ2-1,TRBV5-6,16,.,TGTGCCAGCAGCTTGGAGGTGGGGGGCTCCTACAATGAGCAGTTCTTC,CASSLEVGGSYNEQFF
TRBD1,TRBJ1-5,TRBV6-5,15,.,TGTGCCAGCAGATCGACAGGGAATAGCAATCAGCCCCAGCATTTT,CASRSTGNSNQPQHF
.,TRBJ2-7,TRBV6-1,13,.,TGTGCCAGCCCCGCCAGATCGAACTACGAGCAGTACTTC,CASPARSNYEQYF
.,TRBJ1-2,TRBV6-5,14,.,TGTGCCAGCAGTTACGTGGAGGCCCCTTATGGCTACACCTTC,CASSYVEAPYGYTF
.,TRBJ1-2,TRBV29-1,13,.,TGCAGCGTTGTAATCGCAGGGATTGATGGCTACACCTTC,CSVVIAGIDGYTF
TRBD1,TRBJ2-1,TRBV7-6,16,.,TGTGCCAGCAGCTTAGCGCTAGGACAGGGGGCGAATGAGCAGTTCTTC,CASSLALGQGANEQFF
.,TRBJ2-2,TRBV6-5,15,.,TGTGCCAGCAGTTACGCTCAGGGCGGCACCGGGGAGCTGTTTTTT,CASSYAQGGTGELFF
.,TRBJ2-2,TRBV13,18,.,TGTGCCAGCAGCTTAGCTATGGCGGGACCGTCTTACACCGGGGAGCTGTTTTTT,CASSLAMAGPSYTGELFF
.,TRBJ2-2,TRBV5-1,14,.,TGCGCCAGCAGCTTTTCCCCGAACACCGGGGAGCTGTTTTTT,CASSFSPNTGELFF
.,TRBJ2-7,TRBV7-9,13,.,TGTGCCAGCAGCTTAGGGATAGCCTACGAGCAGTACTTC,CASSLGIAYEQYF
.,TRBJ1-3,TRBV9,18,.,TGTGCCAGCAGCCCCCAGACAATGGGCAGTCTCTCTGGAAACACCATATATTTT,CASSPQTMGSLSGNTIYF
.,TRBJ2-1,TRBV5-1,16,once,TGCGCCAGCAGTCCGGACCCAAGTGGGGAGTACGATGAGCAGTTCTTC,CASSPDPSGEYDEQFF
.,TRBJ1-3,TRBV9,15,.,TGTGCCAGCAGCGTAGGAAACAGGGCTGGAAACACCATATATTTT,CASSVGNRAGNTIYF
TRBD1,TRBJ2-7,TRBV19,14,once,TGTGCCAGTAGTGCTGGACAGGCCGCCTACGAGCAGTACTTC,CASSAGQAAYEQYF
TRBD1,TRBJ1-4,TRBV13,16,once,TGTGCCAGCAGCCCGAACGGGGCAGGGGGTAATGAAAAACTGTTTTTT,CASSPNGAGGNEKLFF
.,TRBJ2-5,TRBV6-6,14,.,TGTGCCAGCAGAAAACGGGGTCCACGAGAGACCCAGTACTTC,CASRKRGPRETQYF
.,TRBJ2-7,TRBV11-2,16,.,TGTGCCAGCAGCTTAGAGTCCGGGGGTTTCTCCTACGAGCAGTACTTC,CASSLESGGFSYEQYF
.,TRBJ2-7,TRBV23-1,15,.,TGCGCCAGCAGGCCATCGGGGACATCTACTACCGAGCAGTACTTC,CASRPSGTSTTEQYF
TRBD2,TRBJ2-1,TRBV19,18,.,TGTGCCAGTCCTGCCTGGACTAGCGGGGAGGGTCTTCTCTATGAGCAGTTCTTC,CASPAWTSGEGLLYEQFF
.,TRBJ2-7,TRBV29-1,11,.,TGCAGCGTTGACGAGAACTACGAGCAGTACTTC,CSVDENYEQYF
.,TRBJ1-2,TRBV13,11,few,TGTGCCAGCAGCTTGGATGCTGGCTACACCTTC,CASSLDAGYTF
.,TRBJ1-2,TRBV2,12,.,TGTGCCAGCAGTGAGGGAGGCGGTGGCTACACCTTC,CASSEGGGGYTF
.,TRBJ2-5,TRBV10-1,13,.,TGCGCCAGCAGTGAGCCAGGGGAAGAGACCCAGTACTTC,CASSEPGEETQYF
.,TRBJ1-2,TRBV7-9,15,.,TGTGCCAGCACCCCACCCGGGGGAGCTAACTATGGCTACACCTTC,CASTPPGGANYGYTF
.,TRBJ2-1,TRBV29-1,11,once,TGCAGCGCTGACAGCTACAATGAGCAGTTCTTC,CSADSYNEQFF
TRBD2,TRBJ2-7,TRBV27,13,.,TGTGCCAGCAACATAGCGGGAGTCGGTGAGCAGTACTTC,CASNIAGVGEQYF